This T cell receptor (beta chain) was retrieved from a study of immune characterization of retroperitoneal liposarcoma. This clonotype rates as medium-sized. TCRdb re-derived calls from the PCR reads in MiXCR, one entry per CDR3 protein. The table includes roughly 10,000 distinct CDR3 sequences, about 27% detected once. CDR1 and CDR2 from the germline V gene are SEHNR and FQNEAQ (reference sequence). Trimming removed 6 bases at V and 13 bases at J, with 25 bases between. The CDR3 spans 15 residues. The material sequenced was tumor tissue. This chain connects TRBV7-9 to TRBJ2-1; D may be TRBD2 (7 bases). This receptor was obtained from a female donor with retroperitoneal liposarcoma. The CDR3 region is CASSKGGAFKETQFF. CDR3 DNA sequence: TGTGCCAGCAGTAAAGGGGGGGCTTTCAAGGAGACCCAGTTCTTC.